The sequence of this T cell receptor (beta chain) was determined in a study of T cells after yellow fever vaccination. Across the whole study: The authors prepared low-cell-number fractions using SMART-Seq v4 Ultra Low Input. Study conclusions and caveats: Re-detected after boosting: most primary clones, 96% of CD4 and roughly 90% of CD8. A limited proportion of clonotypes was detected within both the CD4 and CD8 compartments.

The length of the CDR3 is 13 residues. Germline V gives CDR1 SGHDT, CDR2 YYEEEE. Trimming took 4 bases from V and 8 from J; bases not matched to a gene: 8. Universal primer sites and UMIs were introduced during 5'RACE template-switching synthesis of TCR cDNA. TCRdb re-analysed the 5' RACE reads in MiXCR, keeping a single row per CDR3 protein. The sample includes about 340,000 distinct CDR3 sequences, almost 4% of them seen just once. This clonotype came up many times. Its antigen is still unknown. The V gene is TRBV5-6, the J gene TRBJ1-2; 7 bases map to TRBD1. The sample consisted of PBMCs, taken 5 days after the yellow fever booster vaccination. The TCR sequence derives from a man younger than 35 who received the YFV17D yellow fever vaccine. The DNA for the CDR3 is TGTGCCAGCAGCCTGACAGGGTGGGGAGGCTACACCTTC. Its protein product is CASSLTGWGGYTF.